Shown below are 12 T cell receptor beta chains from a single sample sequenced in a study of Graves' ophthalmopathy and Graves' hyperthyroidism (dated by TCRdb to about 2018). The run used an Illumina HiSeq 2000. For repertoire sequencing, TCR beta CDR3 regions were amplified from RNA transcripts. The first round was an RT-PCR using HTBI primers with the Qiagen OneStep RT-PCR kit, and this first round was followed by a second-round multiplex PCR, then size selection and purification. TCRdb reprocessed the public reads (quality trimming at Q25 with fastp, clone calling with MiXCR) and kept in-frame beta chains. Each CDR3 protein gets just one entry, which takes the most common genes and DNA from the rows behind it. Recorded for this sample are more than 550,000 distinct CDR3 sequences; about 41% of them occurred a single time. The top ten clones comprise under 3.5% of the sample. Input material: peripheral blood. These receptors came from an adult man with Graves' ophthalmopathy.

This clonotype was detected many times. The chain recombines TRBV12-3 or TRBV12-4 with TRBJ1-1; 9 bases align to TRBD1. The CDR3 is 15 residues long. Trimming at V came to 1 base and at J to 10 bases, leaving 10 bases not matched to a gene. This chain's CDR3 is CASSLGSATGGLAFF. As DNA, the CDR3 is TGTGCCAGCAGTTTAGGGTCCGCGACAGGGGGTTTAGCTTTCTTT.

The chain is built from TRBV4-1 and TRBJ1-2, with D tentatively TRBD1 (6 bases). The CDR3 consists of 17 residues. CDR1 and CDR2 from the germline V gene are MGHRA and YSYEKL. V lost 1 base, J lost 10 bases, and 25 bases lay in between. The CDR3 coding sequence is TGCGCCAGCAGCCAAGGGTCCTCCCGGGGGGGGCCACAAGCCTACACCTTC. This encodes CASSQGSSRGGPQAYTF.

This clonotype was seen a few times. The chain employs TRBV6-6 and TRBJ1-5; D ambiguous. Trimming took 5 bases from V and 0 from J, leaving 11 bases between them. Per the germline V gene, CDR1 is MNHNY and CDR2 is SVGAGI (reference sequence). The CDR3 has 15 residues. CDR3 bases: TGTGCCAGCAGTCCACCGGGCGCTAGCAATCAGCCCCAGCATTTT. This gives the protein CASSPPGASNQPQHF.

This clonotype showed up many times. V usage is TRBV6-5 and J usage is TRBJ2-7; the D is unclear. Between the trimmed V and J ends, which lost 8 bases and 2 bases, there was a span of 13 bases. The CDR3 is 13 amino acids. CDR1 and CDR2 (germline): MNHEY, SVGAGI. CDR3 residues: CASLRGFAYEQYF. The CDR3 nucleotides are TGTGCCAGCTTGAGAGGATTCGCCTACGAGCAGTACTTC.

This chain joins TRBV12-3 or TRBV12-4 and TRBJ1-1; no definite D call. The V end lost 2 bases, the J end lost 2 bases, and 12 bases lay between the germline ends. There are 15 residues in the CDR3. The CDR3 loop reads CASSLSPPANTEAFF. CDR3 in DNA: TGTGCCAGCAGTTTATCCCCGCCAGCAAACACTGAAGCTTTCTTT.

This clonotype has a count of ten or more. The chain recombines TRBV29-1 with TRBJ2-7, with 10 bases matching TRBD1. The CDR3 extends over 15 amino acids. Per germline, CDR1 SQVTM and CDR2 ANQGSEA. V shed 6 bases, J shed 7 bases, and the junction held 15 bases outside the gene matches. The CDR3 DNA is TGCAGCGTGGACGGACAGGGGGGGGGTTTGGGTGAGCAGTACTTC. This codes for CSVDGQGGGLGEQYF.

In its sample, this clonotype was seen many times. This chain links TRBV14 with TRBJ2-5; D not resolved. Between the trimmed V and J ends, which lost 0 bases and 6 bases, there was a span of 8 bases. Per the germline V gene, CDR1 is SGHDN and CDR2 is FVKESK. The CDR3 totals 13 residues. CDR3 nucleotide sequence: TGTGCCAGCAGCCAAGACAGTCGAAAGACCCAGTACTTC. This encodes CASSQDSRKTQYF. The full variable domain, completed using reference TRBV14 and TRBJ2-5, is EAGVTQFPSHSVIEKGQTVTLRCDPISGHDNLYWYRRVMGKEIKFLLHFVKESKQDESGMPNNRFLAERTGGTYSTLKVQPAELEDSGVYFCASSQDSRKTQYFGPGTRLLVL.

This clonotype is a singleton in its sample. This chain links TRBV10-3 with TRBJ1-4; a weak D match, TRBD1 (6 bases). V was pared by 7 bases and J by 7 bases, with 13 bases between. Germline V gives CDR1 ENHRY, CDR2 SYGVKD. This CDR3 comprises 13 residues. CDR3 coding DNA: TGTGCCATCACCCCGGGGGCAGCTGAAAAACTGTTTTTT. Its translation: CAITPGAAEKLFF.

This clonotype has at least ten counts. This chain links TRBV2 with TRBJ1-5, with TRBD1 matching over 9 bases. In germline, CDR1 is SNHLY, CDR2 FYNNEI. CDR3 length equals 17 residues. The V gene end was trimmed by 5 bases and the J gene end by 1 base; junction bases not matched to a gene: 9. CDR3 bases: TGTGCCAGCAGTCTGCGACAGGGGGGGATAAGCAATCAGCCCCAGCATTTT. Translation: CASSLRQGGISNQPQHF. The whole variable domain, filled in from reference TRBV2 and TRBJ1-5, reads EPEVTQTPSHQVTQMGQEVILRCVPISNHLYFYWYRQILGQKVEFLVSFYNNEISEKSEIFDDQFSVERPDGSNFTLKIRSTKLEDSAMYFCASSLRQGGISNQPQHFGDGTRLSIL.

J is TRBJ1-1 and V is TRBV7-4, with a tentative D call TRBD1 (6 bases). V shed 1 base and J shed 5 bases, with 17 bases lying between them. The germline gives CDR1 SGHVT, CDR2 SQSDAQ. This CDR3 region has 16 residues. The CDR3 nucleotides read TGTGCCAGCAGCTTAGTTAGGCAGGGGAAGGATACTGAAGCTTTCTTT. Translating it yields CASSLVRQGKDTEAFF.

The table lists this clonotype with a few counts. J is TRBJ2-7 and V is TRBV4-1; 11 bases map to TRBD1. Germline V gene data show CDR1 as MGHRA and CDR2 as YSYEKL. The CDR3 is 15 amino acids. J gave up 3 bases and V 1 base, and 2 bases lay outside the gene matches. In DNA, the CDR3 is TGCGCCAGCAGCCAAGTTGGGACAGGGGGCTACGAGCAGTACTTC. Translated: CASSQVGTGGYEQYF.

This clonotype was detected ten times or more. CDR3 region: CSVGGHLTKETQYF. CDR3 sequence (DNA): TGCAGCGTTGGCGGTCATTTGACTAAAGAGACCCAGTACTTC. The chain links TRBV29-1 to TRBJ2-5, with D possibly being TRBD2 (5 bases). Trimming took off 4 bases at V and 3 bases at J, with 15 bases between the two ends. The CDR3 is 14 amino acids. CDR1 SQVTM and CDR2 ANQGSEA come from the germline V gene.